The sequence of this TCR beta chain was determined in a study of control samples from healthy donors and cancer patients. Generated by immunoSEQ multiplex PCR, the TCRdb table keeps only in-frame clones and is missing some. Here the sample spans approximately 150,000 clones, roughly 89% being singletons. This CDR3 comprises 15 residues. CDR1 and CDR2 from the germline V gene are MNHEY and SVGAGI. V shed 7 bases and J 3 bases; nucleotides not matched to a gene: 9. Specimen: PBMCs. This chain joins TRBV6-5 and TRBJ2-7; TRBD1 matches at 10 bases. This TCR was sampled from a man aged 50 to 60 with head and neck cancer. In nucleotides, the CDR3 is TGTGCCAGCAATGGGCCGGGACAGGGGTACTACGAGCAGTACTTC. Translation gives CASNGPGQGYYEQYF.